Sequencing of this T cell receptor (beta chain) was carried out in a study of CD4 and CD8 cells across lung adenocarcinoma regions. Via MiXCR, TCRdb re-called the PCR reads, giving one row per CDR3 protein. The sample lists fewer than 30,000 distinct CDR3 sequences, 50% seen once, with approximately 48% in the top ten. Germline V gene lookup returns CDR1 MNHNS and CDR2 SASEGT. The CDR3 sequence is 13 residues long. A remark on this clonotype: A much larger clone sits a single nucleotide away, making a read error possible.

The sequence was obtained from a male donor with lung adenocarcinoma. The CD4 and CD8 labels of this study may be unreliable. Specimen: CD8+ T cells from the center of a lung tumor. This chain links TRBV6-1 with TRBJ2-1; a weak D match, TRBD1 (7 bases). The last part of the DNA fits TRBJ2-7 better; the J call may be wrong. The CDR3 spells CASRGGQYNEQYF. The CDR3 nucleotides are TGTGCCAGCAGGGGGGGACAGTACAATGAGCAGTACTTC.